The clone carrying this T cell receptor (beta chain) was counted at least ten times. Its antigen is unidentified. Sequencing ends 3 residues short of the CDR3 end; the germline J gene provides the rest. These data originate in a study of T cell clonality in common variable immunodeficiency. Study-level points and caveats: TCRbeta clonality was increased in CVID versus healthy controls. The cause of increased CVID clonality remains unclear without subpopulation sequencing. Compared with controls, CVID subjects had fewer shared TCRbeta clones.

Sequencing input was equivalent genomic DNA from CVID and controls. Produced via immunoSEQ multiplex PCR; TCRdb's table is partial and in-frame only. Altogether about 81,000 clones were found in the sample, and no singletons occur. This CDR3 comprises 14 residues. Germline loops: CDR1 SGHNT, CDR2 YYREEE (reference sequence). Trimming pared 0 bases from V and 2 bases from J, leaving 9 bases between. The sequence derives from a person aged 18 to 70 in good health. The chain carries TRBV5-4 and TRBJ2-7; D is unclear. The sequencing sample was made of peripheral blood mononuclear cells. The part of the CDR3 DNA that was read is TGTGCCAGCAGCTTGGTGACTCCCCCCTACGAG. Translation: CASSLVTPPYE. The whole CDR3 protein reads CASSLVTPPYEQYF.